The present entry profiles one T cell receptor (beta chain) with its context. Its antigen is not known. The data are from a study of T cell responses to AZD1222 COVID-19 vaccine. The overall study: Researchers grouped second doses given at about 4 or about 12 weeks into one pool.

Some clones are missing from TCRdb's copy, which holds only in-frame ones; the method was immunoSEQ multiplex PCR. In the table there are roughly 100,000 clones, roughly 87% of which are singletons. J lost 8 bases, V lost 4 bases, and 8 bases had no gene match. Germline V gives CDR1 LNHDA, CDR2 SQIVND (reference sequence). This CDR3 spans 15 amino acids. Study outcomes and limitations: Donors were largely white British and mainly female; clonal diversity was possibly underestimated. The repertoires were collected only after the peak T cell response. Reports indicate that nearly half of spike-specific TCRs are directed at unmutated variant regions.

The chain carries TRBV19 and TRBJ2-2; 9 bases are a match to TRBD1. Source: peripheral blood, taken on day 0 of AZD1222 vaccination. This clonotype was obtained from an adult in good health. This CDR3 reads CASSTGTGSLGELFF. DNA for the CDR3: TGTGCCAGTAGTACCGGGACAGGGAGTTTGGGGGAGCTGTTTTTT.